The clone carrying this TCR beta chain showed up just a few times. Its target is unknown. The data were taken from a study of regulatory T cells in long-lasting Graves disease. The time point: persistent/refractory GD, antithyroid drugs over 5 years with positive TRAb. There was RNA extracted from PBMCs, and the TCR library was made from it. An endocrinology department in Xi'an, China, supplied the patients. A blood draw put around 9 milliliters of peripheral blood into EDTA tubes. Study findings and constraints: Preferential use of TRBV28, TRBJ1-2 and TRBJ2-5 was seen in persistent disease.

Construction of the TCR beta libraries employed iRepertoire HTBI primers in conjunction with Arm-PCR of CDR3 regions. TCRdb fed the multiplex PCR reads into MiXCR, producing one record per CDR3 protein. The table includes under 350,000 distinct CDR3 sequences, roughly a fifth detected once. Trimming took 4 bases from V and 5 from J; bases not matched to a gene: 5. Looked up from germline, CDR1 is SQVTM and CDR2 is ANQGSEA. The CDR3 length is 12 residues. The material sequenced was peripheral blood mononuclear cells (PBMCs), taken when the disease was refractory, from a patient treated with antithyroid drugs. The V gene is TRBV29-1, the J gene TRBJ2-7; 7 positions match TRBD2. This receptor was taken from a female donor with Graves disease. CDR3 DNA: TGCAGCGTTGTTGCGGGAGCGGACGAGCAGTACTTC. Translation gives CSVVAGADEQYF.